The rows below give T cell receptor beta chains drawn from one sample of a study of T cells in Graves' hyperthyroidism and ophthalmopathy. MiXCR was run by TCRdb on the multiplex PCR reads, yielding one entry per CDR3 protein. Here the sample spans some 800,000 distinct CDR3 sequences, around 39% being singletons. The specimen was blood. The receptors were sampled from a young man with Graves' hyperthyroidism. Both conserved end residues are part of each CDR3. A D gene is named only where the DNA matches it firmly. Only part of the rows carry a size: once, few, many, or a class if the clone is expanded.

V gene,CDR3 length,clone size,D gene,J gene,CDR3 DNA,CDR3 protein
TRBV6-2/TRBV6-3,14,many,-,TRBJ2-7,TGTGCCAGCAGCGACGTAGCGGATCGGGACGAGCAGTACTTC,CASSDVADRDEQYF
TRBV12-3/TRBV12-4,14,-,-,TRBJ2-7,TGTGCCAGCAGTTTAGATTTGGGGCTCCACGAGCAGTACTTC,CASSLDLGLHEQYF
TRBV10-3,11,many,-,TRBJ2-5,TGTGCCATCAGTGAGACGGGGGCCCAGTACTTC,CAISETGAQYF
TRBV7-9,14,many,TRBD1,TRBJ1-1,TGTGCCAGCAGCATTTGGACAGGGAGCACTGAAGCTTTCTTT,CASSIWTGSTEAFF
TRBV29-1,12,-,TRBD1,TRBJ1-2,TGCAGCGTGGGGCGACAGGGGGATGGCTACACCTTC,CSVGRQGDGYTF
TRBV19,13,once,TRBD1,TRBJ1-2,TGTGCCAGTAGTATCTACAGGGGCTCTGGAAACACCTTC,CASSIYRGSGNTF
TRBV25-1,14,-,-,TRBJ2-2,TGTGCCAGCAGCGGAAGTCAATCCACCGGGGAGCTGTTTTTT,CASSGSQSTGELFF
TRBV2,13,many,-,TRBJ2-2,TGTGCCAGCAGTCCCGGGGACACCGGGGAGCTGTTTTTT,CASSPGDTGELFF
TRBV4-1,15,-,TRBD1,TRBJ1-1,TGTGCCAGCTCACCCCTGGACAGGGGAGACACTGAAGCTTTCTTT,CASSPLDRGDTEAFF
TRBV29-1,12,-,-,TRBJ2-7,TGCAGCTTAAAAGGACAGCTCTACGAGCAGTACTTC,CSLKGQLYEQYF
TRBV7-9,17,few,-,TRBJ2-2,TGTGCCAGCAGGGGGCGTACGGTGAAATTGGACACCGGGGAGCTGTTTTTT,CASRGRTVKLDTGELFF
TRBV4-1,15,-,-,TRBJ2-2,TGCGCCAGCAGCCCGGAACGGGTATACACCGGGGAGCTGTTTTTT,CASSPERVYTGELFF
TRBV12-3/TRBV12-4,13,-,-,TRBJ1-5,TGTGCCAGCAGTTGGAAGGGACCCGTGGCCCAGCATTTT,CASSWKGPVAQHF
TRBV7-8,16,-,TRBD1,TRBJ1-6,TGTGCCAGCAGCTTTACTCCGGGACAGGGCATTTCACCCCTCCACTTT,CASSFTPGQGISPLHF
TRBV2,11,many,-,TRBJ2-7,TGTGCCAGCTGGCGTCGAGACGAGCAGTACTTC,CASWRRDEQYF
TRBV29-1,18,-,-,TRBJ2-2,TGCAGCGTTGAAGACCTGGGGGCGACGGGGGGGAACACCGGGGAGCTGTTTTTT,CSVEDLGATGGNTGELFF
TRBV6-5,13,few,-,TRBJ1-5,TGTGCCAGCAGCCCCGCCGCCGATCAGCCCCAGCATTTT,CASSPAADQPQHF
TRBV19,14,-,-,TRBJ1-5,TGTGCCAGTAGTACCCGGGATAGCAATAAGCCCCAGCATTTT,CASSTRDSNKPQHF
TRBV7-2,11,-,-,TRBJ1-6,TGTGCCAGCAGCCAAGGGCTAGCGCTCCACTTT,CASSQGLALHF
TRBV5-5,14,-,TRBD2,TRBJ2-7,TGTGCCAGCAGCGCAATAGCGGGGTCTCGTGAGCAGTACTTC,CASSAIAGSREQYF
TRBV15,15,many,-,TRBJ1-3,TGTGCCACCAGCAGAGTTACAGGCTTTGGAAACACCATATATTTT,CATSRVTGFGNTIYF
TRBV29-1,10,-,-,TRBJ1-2,TGCAGCGCCATGGACAGTGGCTACACCTTC,CSAMDSGYTF
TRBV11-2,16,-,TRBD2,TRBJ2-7,TGTGCCAGCAGCCTAATACCGGGACTAGCGGGGGGCGAGCAGTACTTC,CASSLIPGLAGGEQYF
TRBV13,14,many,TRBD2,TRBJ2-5,TGTGCCAGCGCTTCGGCTAGCGGGGGAGAGACCCAGTACTTC,CASASASGGETQYF
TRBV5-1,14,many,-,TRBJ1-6,TGCGCCAGCACAACCGGGACGGGAACTTCACCCCTCCACTTT,CASTTGTGTSPLHF
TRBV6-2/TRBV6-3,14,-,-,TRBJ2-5,TGTGCCAGCAGTTACTCCACGCTACGGGAGACCCAGTACTTC,CASSYSTLRETQYF
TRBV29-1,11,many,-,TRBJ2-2,TGCAGCGTCTACCACACCGGGGAGCTGTTTTTT,CSVYHTGELFF
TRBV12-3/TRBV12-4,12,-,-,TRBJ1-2,TGTGCCAGCAGTAACGGACTGTCTGGCTACACCTTC,CASSNGLSGYTF
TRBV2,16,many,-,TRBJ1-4,TGTGCCAGCAGCCGACCCATCGGACAGTTCAATGAAAAACTGTTTTTT,CASSRPIGQFNEKLFF
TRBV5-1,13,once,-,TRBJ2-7,TGCGCCGGCAGCTTGGGGCAGGGAAACGAGCAGTACTTC,CAGSLGQGNEQYF
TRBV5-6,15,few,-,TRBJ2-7,TGTGCCAGCAGCTTGGAGGCATACGAAAAATACGAGCAGTACTTC,CASSLEAYEKYEQYF
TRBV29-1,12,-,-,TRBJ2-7,TGCAGCGTTGCCGTGGGCGAGGAAGAGCAGTACTTC,CSVAVGEEEQYF
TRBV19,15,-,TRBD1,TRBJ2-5,TGTGCCAGTAATCGGGACAGGGGAGGTCAAGAGACCCAGTACTTC,CASNRDRGGQETQYF
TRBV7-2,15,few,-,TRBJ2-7,TGTGCCAGCAGCTTAAGTAGGAGGAGCTCCTACGAGCAGTACTTC,CASSLSRRSSYEQYF
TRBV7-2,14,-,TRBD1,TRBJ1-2,TGTGCCAGCAGCCCGCGGGACAGGGCCTATGGCTACACCTTC,CASSPRDRAYGYTF
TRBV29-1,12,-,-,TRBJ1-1,TGCAGCTCGGACGGATCGAACACTGAAGCTTTCTTT,CSSDGSNTEAFF
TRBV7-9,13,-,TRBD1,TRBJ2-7,TGTGCCAGCAGCACTGACAGGGCGTTCGAGCAGTACTTC,CASSTDRAFEQYF
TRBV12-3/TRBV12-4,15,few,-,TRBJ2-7,TGTGCCAGCAGTCCCGGGCCCACGTTAGCCTACGAGCAGTACTTC,CASSPGPTLAYEQYF
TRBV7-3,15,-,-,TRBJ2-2,TGTGCCAGCAGCCCGCCGGGGGCCGGAACCGGGGAGCTGTTTTTT,CASSPPGAGTGELFF
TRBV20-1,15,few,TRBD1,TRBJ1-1,TGCAGTGCGATCCGGGACAGGGACCGTAGAACTGAAGCTTTCTTT,CSAIRDRDRRTEAFF
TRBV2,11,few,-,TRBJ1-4,TGTGCCAGCCAGGCAGTGAGGGGACTGTTTTTT,CASQAVRGLFF
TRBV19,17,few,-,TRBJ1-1,TGTGCCAGTAGTATAAAAGGGCAGCTCAGCATGAACACTGAAGCTTTCTTT,CASSIKGQLSMNTEAFF
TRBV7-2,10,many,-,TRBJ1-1,TGTGCCAGCTCCCGCCCAGAAGCTTTCTTT,CASSRPEAFF
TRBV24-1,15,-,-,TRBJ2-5,TGTGCCACCAGTGACCTACGAGGGGTCCAAGAGACCCAGTACTTC,CATSDLRGVQETQYF
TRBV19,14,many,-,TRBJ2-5,TGTGCCAGTAGTCCCCAAGGCGGTACGGAGACCCAGTACTTC,CASSPQGGTETQYF
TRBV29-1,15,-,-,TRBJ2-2,TGCAGCGTTCTCTCTCCGGGCGGTCTGACCGGGGAGCTGTTTTTT,CSVLSPGGLTGELFF
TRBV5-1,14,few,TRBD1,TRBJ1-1,TGCGCCAGCAACGGACAGGGGGCCGGCGTGGAAGCTTTCTTT,CASNGQGAGVEAFF
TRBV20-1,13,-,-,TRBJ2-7,TGCAGTGCTAGAGGTGGGGTACTCTACGAGCAGTACTTC,CSARGGVLYEQYF
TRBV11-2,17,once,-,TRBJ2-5,TGTGCCAGCAGCTTAGATCGCAAACTAGCCACGCTAGAGACCCAGTACTTC,CASSLDRKLATLETQYF
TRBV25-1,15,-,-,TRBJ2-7,TGTGCGAGCAGTGCCCCCGGGACTCGTGTCTACGAGCGGTACTTC,CASSAPGTRVYERYF
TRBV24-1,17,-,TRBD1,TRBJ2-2,TGTGCCACCAGTGATGCGGACAGGGCGTCAGACCCCGGGGAGCTGTTTTTT,CATSDADRASDPGELFF
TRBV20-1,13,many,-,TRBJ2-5,TGCAGTGCCACCGACAGGTTCCAAGAGACCCAGTACTTC,CSATDRFQETQYF
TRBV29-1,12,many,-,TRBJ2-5,TGCAGCGCTCATGGTGGGCAAGAGACCCAGTACTTC,CSAHGGQETQYF
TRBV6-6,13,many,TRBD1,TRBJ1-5,TGTGCCAGTCTTGACAGGGAGGATCAGCCCCAGCATTTT,CASLDREDQPQHF
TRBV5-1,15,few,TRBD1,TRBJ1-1,TGCGCCAGCAGCTGGGGACAGGGGAGGGGAACTGAAGCTTTCTTT,CASSWGQGRGTEAFF
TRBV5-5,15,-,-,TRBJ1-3,TGTGCCAGCAGCGCGGACAGTTATACTGGAAACACCATATATTTT,CASSADSYTGNTIYF
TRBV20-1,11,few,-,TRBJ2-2,TGCAGTGCTAGTTTTACCGGGGAGCTGTTTTTT,CSASFTGELFF
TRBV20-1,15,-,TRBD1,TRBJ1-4,TGCAGTGCCCCCGGACAGACAGGGAAGAGTGAAAAACTGTTTTTT,CSAPGQTGKSEKLFF
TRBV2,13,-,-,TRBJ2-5,TGTGCCAGCTATGGGGGGGGCCAGGAGACCCAGTACTTC,CASYGGGQETQYF